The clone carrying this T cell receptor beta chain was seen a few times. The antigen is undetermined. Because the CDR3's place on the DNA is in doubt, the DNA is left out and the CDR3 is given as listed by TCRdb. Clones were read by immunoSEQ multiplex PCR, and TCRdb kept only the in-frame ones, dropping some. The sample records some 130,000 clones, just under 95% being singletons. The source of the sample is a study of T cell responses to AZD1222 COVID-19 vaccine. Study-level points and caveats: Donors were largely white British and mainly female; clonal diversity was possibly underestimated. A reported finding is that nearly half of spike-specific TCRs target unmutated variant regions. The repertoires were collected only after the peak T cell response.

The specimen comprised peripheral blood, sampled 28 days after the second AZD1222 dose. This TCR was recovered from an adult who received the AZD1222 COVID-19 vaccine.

CDR3 in amino acids: CAISTSAGGALNSPLHF. The genes are TRBV10-3 and TRBJ1-6. The CDR3 sequence runs 17 residues, both termini included. Germline CDR1 is ENHRY and CDR2 is SYGVKD.